These T cell receptor beta chains were read from a single sample in a study of shared clonotypes between healthy human individuals. Data came from immunoSEQ multiplex PCR; TCRdb stores just in-frame clones and leaves some out. This sample has 2 million to 2.5 million clones, with more than 85% found just once. Sequencing was carried out using naive CD4+ T cells from PBMCs. These receptors all come from a man aged 18 to 30 in good health. Some clones in this sample may be carry-over from other donors' samples. Both conserved end residues are trimmed from each CDR3. Each record gives: CDR3 protein, D gene, clone size, CDR3 length, V gene. The D gene is left open where the match is weak. A clone size is listed for some rows: how often the clone was seen (once, few, many), or a class if it is expanded.

CDR3 protein: ASTDRGKANYGYT
D gene: TRBD1
clone size: .
CDR3 length: 13
V gene: TRBV6-6

CDR3 protein: ASSPLGQNTEAF
D gene: .
clone size: .
CDR3 length: 12
V gene: TRBV9

CDR3 protein: ASSFPTGGNEQF
D gene: TRBD1
clone size: .
CDR3 length: 12
V gene: TRBV7-3

CDR3 protein: ASSLGTAENIQY
D gene: TRBD1
clone size: .
CDR3 length: 12
V gene: TRBV13

CDR3 protein: ASSTTTVLNTEAF
D gene: .
clone size: .
CDR3 length: 13
V gene: TRBV7-4

CDR3 protein: ASSSLAGSYNEQF
D gene: TRBD2
clone size: .
CDR3 length: 13
V gene: TRBV5-1

CDR3 protein: ASSLAQTYNEQF
D gene: .
clone size: few
CDR3 length: 12
V gene: TRBV5-1

CDR3 protein: ASSFSRQETQY
D gene: .
clone size: .
CDR3 length: 11
V gene: TRBV27

CDR3 protein: ASSPSSGRADNEQF
D gene: TRBD2
clone size: .
CDR3 length: 14
V gene: TRBV9

CDR3 protein: ASSPFGGAEDIQY
D gene: .
clone size: .
CDR3 length: 13
V gene: TRBV7-9

CDR3 protein: ASSRILSQF
D gene: .
clone size: .
CDR3 length: 9
V gene: TRBV6-1

CDR3 protein: AWSKGDYGYT
D gene: .
clone size: .
CDR3 length: 10
V gene: TRBV30

CDR3 protein: ASSLIVGGDTTYEQY
D gene: .
clone size: .
CDR3 length: 15
V gene: TRBV5-1

CDR3 protein: ASSFPTGQPSGANVLT
D gene: .
clone size: .
CDR3 length: 16
V gene: TRBV28

CDR3 protein: ASSHPGNTGELF
D gene: .
clone size: .
CDR3 length: 12
V gene: TRBV4-1

CDR3 protein: ASSPRGSGSDEQY
D gene: TRBD2
clone size: .
CDR3 length: 13
V gene: TRBV5-4

CDR3 protein: ASSQEIERTDTQY
D gene: .
clone size: once
CDR3 length: 13
V gene: TRBV5-4

CDR3 protein: ASSTGTSGRGSYEQY
D gene: TRBD2
clone size: .
CDR3 length: 15
V gene: TRBV18

CDR3 protein: ASSLVGLYNTEAF
D gene: .
clone size: .
CDR3 length: 13
V gene: TRBV7-2

CDR3 protein: ASSETGAKNIQY
D gene: .
clone size: .
CDR3 length: 12
V gene: TRBV25-1

CDR3 protein: ASSRSGGSTNGYT
D gene: TRBD1
clone size: .
CDR3 length: 13
V gene: TRBV6-4

CDR3 protein: ASSPLLQGNEQF
D gene: .
clone size: .
CDR3 length: 12
V gene: TRBV27

CDR3 protein: ASSSMSALPNTEAF
D gene: .
clone size: few
CDR3 length: 14
V gene: TRBV19

CDR3 protein: ASSLSGTLWDEQF
D gene: TRBD2
clone size: .
CDR3 length: 13
V gene: TRBV7-9

CDR3 protein: ASSGQGSDEQY
D gene: .
clone size: .
CDR3 length: 11
V gene: TRBV2

CDR3 protein: AWTSGRYEQY
D gene: TRBD2
clone size: once
CDR3 length: 10
V gene: TRBV30

CDR3 protein: ASSQGSDSGNNPQLWEQY
D gene: TRBD2
clone size: .
CDR3 length: 18
V gene: TRBV14

CDR3 protein: ASSRQGNIQY
D gene: TRBD1
clone size: .
CDR3 length: 10
V gene: TRBV7-9

CDR3 protein: ASSLGGLGYPQF
D gene: TRBD2
clone size: .
CDR3 length: 12
V gene: TRBV28

CDR3 protein: ASSGLAGDTGELF
D gene: TRBD2
clone size: .
CDR3 length: 13
V gene: TRBV9

CDR3 protein: ASSALTGLNTEAF
D gene: TRBD1
clone size: .
CDR3 length: 13
V gene: TRBV9

CDR3 protein: ASSLAGTDYYEQY
D gene: .
clone size: .
CDR3 length: 13
V gene: TRBV11-1

CDR3 protein: ASSEGQGGYT
D gene: .
clone size: .
CDR3 length: 10
V gene: TRBV6-1

CDR3 protein: ASSVQGAEGYT
D gene: .
clone size: .
CDR3 length: 11
V gene: TRBV7-9

CDR3 protein: ASSQERSLPSNEQF
D gene: .
clone size: .
CDR3 length: 14
V gene: TRBV4-2

CDR3 protein: ASRGLAGRTGELF
D gene: TRBD2
clone size: .
CDR3 length: 13
V gene: TRBV6-1

CDR3 protein: ASKQGAEGYT
D gene: TRBD1
clone size: .
CDR3 length: 10
V gene: TRBV28

CDR3 protein: AINERGLEETQY
D gene: .
clone size: .
CDR3 length: 12
V gene: TRBV10-3

CDR3 protein: ASSYVFGSPYEQY
D gene: .
clone size: .
CDR3 length: 13
V gene: TRBV6-5

CDR3 protein: ASSLRTGYTDTQY
D gene: TRBD1
clone size: .
CDR3 length: 13
V gene: TRBV7-9

CDR3 protein: ATSRVPGSEAF
D gene: .
clone size: .
CDR3 length: 11
V gene: TRBV15

CDR3 protein: ASSSDDRAREQY
D gene: TRBD1
clone size: .
CDR3 length: 12
V gene: TRBV5-1

CDR3 protein: ASSLISGQGNSYT
D gene: TRBD1
clone size: .
CDR3 length: 13
V gene: TRBV7-8

CDR3 protein: ASRAYRNTGELF
D gene: .
clone size: .
CDR3 length: 12
V gene: TRBV11-2

CDR3 protein: ASSRGSGYTDTQY
D gene: .
clone size: .
CDR3 length: 13
V gene: TRBV5-1

CDR3 protein: ASSTHYDSNNEQF
D gene: .
clone size: .
CDR3 length: 13
V gene: TRBV11-3

CDR3 protein: ATAWDRDTEAF
D gene: TRBD1
clone size: few
CDR3 length: 11
V gene: TRBV2

CDR3 protein: ASSLSTVQNIQY
D gene: .
clone size: .
CDR3 length: 12
V gene: TRBV5-4

CDR3 protein: ASSQVPYPPVEQF
D gene: .
clone size: .
CDR3 length: 13
V gene: TRBV4-1

CDR3 protein: ASSSLVGEQY
D gene: .
clone size: .
CDR3 length: 10
V gene: TRBV7-2

CDR3 protein: ASSREGVGGQF
D gene: .
clone size: .
CDR3 length: 11
V gene: TRBV4-1

CDR3 protein: ASSATRVLGEQF
D gene: .
clone size: .
CDR3 length: 12
V gene: TRBV19

CDR3 protein: ASSARVGVSYEQY
D gene: .
clone size: .
CDR3 length: 13
V gene: TRBV9